Listed below are T cell receptor beta chains from one sample, sequenced in a study of blood T cells in healthy people across ages. TCRdb reprocessed the 5' RACE reads with MiXCR, giving one entry per CDR3 protein. The sample carries about a million distinct CDR3 sequences, about 44% recorded once. Sequencing was carried out using blood. These receptors all come from a man aged 30-40 years in good health. Each CDR3 is given with its conserved first and last residue. Fields, in order: CDR3 DNA, CDR3 protein, clone size, V gene, D gene, J gene. D genes are given only for firm matches. Expanded clones are given a class, and other clones once, few, many or no size at all.

CDR3nt: TGTGCCAGCAGTTACGAGGCAGGGCTCGAAGCTTTCTTT; CDR3aa: CASSYEAGLEAFF; abundance: .; v_gene: TRBV6-2/TRBV6-3; d_gene: .; j_gene: TRBJ1-1
CDR3nt: TGTGCCAGCAGTTCGGGACAGCACAACTACGAGCAGTACTTC; CDR3aa: CASSSGQHNYEQYF; abundance: few; v_gene: TRBV6-2/TRBV6-3; d_gene: TRBD1; j_gene: TRBJ2-7
CDR3nt: TGCAGCGTTGAGAGGCAGGGGACAGATACGCAGTATTTT; CDR3aa: CSVERQGTDTQYF; abundance: .; v_gene: TRBV29-1; d_gene: .; j_gene: TRBJ2-3
CDR3nt: TGCGCCAGCAGCCAAGGAGGATACAAAAACAATGAGCAGTTCTTC; CDR3aa: CASSQGGYKNNEQFF; abundance: .; v_gene: TRBV4-3; d_gene: .; j_gene: TRBJ2-1
CDR3nt: TGTGCCACCGGACAGAACAATCAGCCCCAGCATTTT; CDR3aa: CATGQNNQPQHF; abundance: many; v_gene: TRBV10-3; d_gene: .; j_gene: TRBJ1-5
CDR3nt: TGTGCCAGCAGCCCTCAGGGCAGGGGAGAGTACAATGAGCAGTTCTTC; CDR3aa: CASSPQGRGEYNEQFF; abundance: few; v_gene: TRBV9; d_gene: .; j_gene: TRBJ2-1
CDR3nt: TGCGCCAGCAGCTCGTCAGGAGAAGGCTACACCTTC; CDR3aa: CASSSSGEGYTF; abundance: .; v_gene: TRBV5-1; d_gene: .; j_gene: TRBJ1-2
CDR3nt: TGTGCCAGCAGTTCCGAATCGGGCCGGAATGGCTACACCTTC; CDR3aa: CASSSESGRNGYTF; abundance: .; v_gene: TRBV6-5; d_gene: .; j_gene: TRBJ1-2
CDR3nt: TGCAGCGCTGACCGGGACAGGGGGTTAAATACGCAGTATTTT; CDR3aa: CSADRDRGLNTQYF; abundance: .; v_gene: TRBV29-1; d_gene: TRBD1; j_gene: TRBJ2-3
CDR3nt: TGTGCCAGCAGGGAGACAGGGAGCTCCTACGAGCAGTACTTC; CDR3aa: CASRETGSSYEQYF; abundance: few; v_gene: TRBV12-3/TRBV12-4; d_gene: TRBD1; j_gene: TRBJ2-7
CDR3nt: TGTGCCAGCAGTGTTAGCGGGGGGGACAATGAGCAGTTCTTC; CDR3aa: CASSVSGGDNEQFF; abundance: few; v_gene: TRBV28; d_gene: TRBD2; j_gene: TRBJ2-1
CDR3nt: TGCAGCGTTGACTCAGACAGGGCCACAGATACGCAGTATTTT; CDR3aa: CSVDSDRATDTQYF; abundance: many; v_gene: TRBV29-1; d_gene: TRBD1; j_gene: TRBJ2-3
CDR3nt: TGTGCCAGCAGTTTATCGGTAGGGACGCAAGAGACCCAGTACTTC; CDR3aa: CASSLSVGTQETQYF; abundance: .; v_gene: TRBV27; d_gene: .; j_gene: TRBJ2-5
CDR3nt: TGTGCCAGCAGCCGGCCAGAATCCTACAATGAGCAGTTCTTC; CDR3aa: CASSRPESYNEQFF; abundance: .; v_gene: TRBV7-8; d_gene: .; j_gene: TRBJ2-1
CDR3nt: TGTGCCAGCAGTTTGGGGACTAGTCGGAACAATGAGCAGTTCTTC; CDR3aa: CASSLGTSRNNEQFF; abundance: .; v_gene: TRBV6-2/TRBV6-3; d_gene: TRBD2; j_gene: TRBJ2-1
CDR3nt: TGTGCCAGCAGCCCCCAACAGAGCTCCTACAATGAGCAGTTCTTC; CDR3aa: CASSPQQSSYNEQFF; abundance: many; v_gene: TRBV7-2; d_gene: .; j_gene: TRBJ2-1
CDR3nt: TGCAGCGTTGAAAAACAGGGTGAGACCCAGTACTTC; CDR3aa: CSVEKQGETQYF; abundance: .; v_gene: TRBV29-1; d_gene: .; j_gene: TRBJ2-5
CDR3nt: TGTGCCAGCAGCCGCCTTGGGGCCGCGGACTCCTACGAGCAGTACTTC; CDR3aa: CASSRLGAADSYEQYF; abundance: .; v_gene: TRBV7-2; d_gene: .; j_gene: TRBJ2-7
CDR3nt: TGTGCCAGCAGCTTGTCAGGGGTCAATCAGCCCCAGCATTTT; CDR3aa: CASSLSGVNQPQHF; abundance: .; v_gene: TRBV5-5; d_gene: .; j_gene: TRBJ1-5
CDR3nt: TGTGCCCCTAAGGGAAGCTCTGGGGCCAACGTCCTGACTTTC; CDR3aa: CAPKGSSGANVLTF; abundance: .; v_gene: TRBV24-1; d_gene: .; j_gene: TRBJ2-6
CDR3nt: TGTGCCAGCAGTTTATTCCGGGGCGGGGAGCTGTTTTTT; CDR3aa: CASSLFRGGELFF; abundance: .; v_gene: TRBV27; d_gene: .; j_gene: TRBJ2-2
CDR3nt: TGTGCCACCAGCAGTTACGGTTCCTACAATGAGCAGTTCTTC; CDR3aa: CATSSYGSYNEQFF; abundance: .; v_gene: TRBV15; d_gene: .; j_gene: TRBJ2-1
CDR3nt: TGTGCCAGCAGCTTAGATCTACGGAACTACAATGAGCAGTTCTTC; CDR3aa: CASSLDLRNYNEQFF; abundance: .; v_gene: TRBV11-3; d_gene: .; j_gene: TRBJ2-1
CDR3nt: TGTGCCAGCGGATTCACGGGGCCGACGGAGACCCAGTACTTC; CDR3aa: CASGFTGPTETQYF; abundance: .; v_gene: TRBV2; d_gene: .; j_gene: TRBJ2-5
CDR3nt: TGTGCCATCAGTGACCAGGTCGAGCAGTACTTC; CDR3aa: CAISDQVEQYF; abundance: .; v_gene: TRBV10-3; d_gene: .; j_gene: TRBJ2-7
CDR3nt: TGTGCCAGAACAGGGCCCGGGTCTTACGAGCAGTACTTC; CDR3aa: CARTGPGSYEQYF; abundance: .; v_gene: TRBV2; d_gene: .; j_gene: TRBJ2-7
CDR3nt: TGCAGTGCTCCTTCCTCCGGGGCCCACAGGAATGAGCAGTACTTC; CDR3aa: CSAPSSGAHRNEQYF; abundance: .; v_gene: TRBV20-1; d_gene: .; j_gene: TRBJ2-7
CDR3nt: TGTGCCAGCAGTCCCCCGACAGGGTTGAAAGCTTTCTTT; CDR3aa: CASSPPTGLKAFF; abundance: .; v_gene: TRBV27; d_gene: TRBD1; j_gene: TRBJ1-1
CDR3nt: TGTGCCATCAACGGGGCAACTAATGAAAAACTGTTTTTT; CDR3aa: CAINGATNEKLFF; abundance: .; v_gene: TRBV10-3; d_gene: .; j_gene: TRBJ1-4
CDR3nt: TGTGCCAGCAGCCAGACTCAGGGGTACTATGGCTACACCTTC; CDR3aa: CASSQTQGYYGYTF; abundance: few; v_gene: TRBV14; d_gene: .; j_gene: TRBJ1-2
CDR3nt: TGTGCCAGCAGCCAAGATACAGGGACCTACAATGGGCAGTTCTTC; CDR3aa: CASSQDTGTYNGQFF; abundance: .; v_gene: TRBV3-1; d_gene: .; j_gene: TRBJ2-1
CDR3nt: TGCGCCAGCAGCTCCGGACAGGGGGTGTGGACAATTAGGCAGTATTTT; CDR3aa: CASSSGQGVWTIRQYF; abundance: .; v_gene: TRBV5-1; d_gene: TRBD1; j_gene: TRBJ2-3
CDR3nt: TGTGCCACCAGCAGAGATAGAACTAGCGGGCTTAGCACAGATACGCAGTATTTT; CDR3aa: CATSRDRTSGLSTDTQYF; abundance: few; v_gene: TRBV15; d_gene: TRBD2; j_gene: TRBJ2-3
CDR3nt: TGCAGTGCCAATCAGGGGAAAGAGACCCAGTACTTC; CDR3aa: CSANQGKETQYF; abundance: once; v_gene: TRBV20-1; d_gene: .; j_gene: TRBJ2-5
CDR3nt: TGCGCCAGCAGCCAAGAGAGGACAGGGGCCGGGGAGCTGTTTTTT; CDR3aa: CASSQERTGAGELFF; abundance: .; v_gene: TRBV4-3; d_gene: TRBD1; j_gene: TRBJ2-2
CDR3nt: TGTGCCAGCAGCTCTGGGGGCCCGAGCTCCTACAATGAGCAGTTCTTC; CDR3aa: CASSSGGPSSYNEQFF; abundance: few; v_gene: TRBV11-1; d_gene: .; j_gene: TRBJ2-1
CDR3nt: TGTGCCAGCAGCACCCTCCAGAGGGGCGCTTTCTTT; CDR3aa: CASSTLQRGAFF; abundance: few; v_gene: TRBV13; d_gene: .; j_gene: TRBJ1-1
CDR3nt: TGTGCCAGCAGTCCACCGGGACAGAAAGAGACCCAGTACTTC; CDR3aa: CASSPPGQKETQYF; abundance: .; v_gene: TRBV28; d_gene: TRBD1; j_gene: TRBJ2-5
CDR3nt: TGTGCTAGCAGCCCGACTAGCGGGCCCACAGATACGCAGTATTTT; CDR3aa: CASSPTSGPTDTQYF; abundance: few; v_gene: TRBV7-7; d_gene: TRBD2; j_gene: TRBJ2-3
CDR3nt: TGCAGTGCTAGAGATTCCTTCGGACAGGGAGGCTACGAGCAGTACTTC; CDR3aa: CSARDSFGQGGYEQYF; abundance: .; v_gene: TRBV20-1; d_gene: TRBD1; j_gene: TRBJ2-7
CDR3nt: TGTGCCACCAGTCCGCGACTTTTGAGGCGGTACTTC; CDR3aa: CATSPRLLRRYF; abundance: once; v_gene: TRBV24-1; d_gene: .; j_gene: TRBJ2-5
CDR3nt: TGTGCCAGCAGCGGGACAGAGAGCTCCTATAATTCACCCCTCCACTTT; CDR3aa: CASSGTESSYNSPLHF; abundance: .; v_gene: TRBV2; d_gene: TRBD1; j_gene: TRBJ1-6
CDR3nt: TGTGCCAGCAGTGAATATTCCGATCGCAATGAGCAGTTCTTC; CDR3aa: CASSEYSDRNEQFF; abundance: .; v_gene: TRBV25-1; d_gene: .; j_gene: TRBJ2-1